This T cell receptor (beta chain) was identified in a study of CD8 T cells in Susac syndrome. RNA, at about 0.45 to 1 ug, was reverse transcribed with random hexamers. Coverage of TCR beta CDR3 amplification by immunoSEQ multiplex PCR extended to 54 Vbeta and 13 Jbeta. Each CDR3 protein gets one entry after TCRdb re-called the immunoSEQ multiplex PCR reads with MiXCR. The table has fewer than 200,000 distinct CDR3 sequences, 93% seen once; the top ten hold 0.095% to 0.12%. Peripheral blood CD8+ and CD4+ T cells were profiled by TCR beta sequencing. It was negative isolation that provided the CD8+ and CD4+ T cells, whereas TEMRA cells were enriched by FACS. The sequenced sample consisted of CD4+ T cells from PBMCs. This clonotype was obtained from a human donor in good health.

In DNA, the CDR3 is TGTGCCAGCAGACTGGGGGGTTTAGGCGCTGAAGCTTTCTTT. This sequence encodes CASRLGGLGAEAFF. This chain connects TRBV7-8 to TRBJ1-1; D is perhaps TRBD1 (5 bases). CDR1 SGHVS and CDR2 FQNEAQ come from the germline V gene. Trimming pared 6 bases from V and 6 bases from J, leaving 17 bases between. The CDR3 is 14 amino acids.